This T cell receptor beta chain was obtained from a study of CD8 T cells in ankylosing spondylitis. Points from the study as a whole: A TCR beta motif of several highly homologous variants seemed to mark ankylosing spondylitis blood. Reactive arthritis synovial fluid and blood were previously reported to contain some motif variants.

Note on this clonotype: Its antigen is unidentified.

Using its own MiXCR run on the 5' RACE reads, TCRdb lists one record per CDR3 protein. The data contain roughly 220,000 distinct CDR3 sequences, about 17% of them seen just once; the ten biggest clones take up about 42%. This CDR3 spans 13 amino acids. V shed 4 bases, J shed 4 bases, and the junction held 7 bases outside the gene matches. CDR1 is SQVTM, CDR2 ANQGSEA, per germline. The chain employs TRBV29-1 and TRBJ2-7; 7 bases align to TRBD2. This receptor was identified in a male donor with ankylosing spondylitis. The sequencing sample was made of blood, either unsorted or a sorted T cell fraction (not recorded which). CDR3 DNA sequence: TGCAGCGTTGGGGGTCTAGCGGAATACGAGCAGTACTTC. Its protein product is CSVGGLAEYEQYF.